The source of this T cell receptor (beta chain) is a study of vaccination effects on CD4 cells after COVID-19. Within the ViraFEST assay, antigen-specific CD4+ T cells underwent expansion with viral peptide pools prior to sequencing. Culture lasted about ten days before CD4+ T cell isolation. Generated by immunoSEQ multiplex PCR, the TCRdb table keeps only in-frame clones and is missing some. The sample includes roughly 76,000 clones, about 74% of them seen just once. With respect to this clone: Its antigen is not known.

There are 16 residues in the CDR3. V was cut by 0 bases and J by 4 bases, with 10 bases left in between. Germline values: CDR1 MNHNS, CDR2 SASEGT. This clonotype was sampled from a human donor who received a COVID-19 vaccine. The chain recombines TRBV6-1 with TRBJ1-6; a weak D match, TRBD1 (6 bases). Specimen: CD4+ T cells from PBMCs cultured with HCoV-229E spike peptides, collected before COVID-19 vaccination. The CDR3 bases are TGTGCCAGCAGTGAAGCTGGACAGAATTATAATTCACCCCTCCACTTT. This codes for CASSEAGQNYNSPLHF.